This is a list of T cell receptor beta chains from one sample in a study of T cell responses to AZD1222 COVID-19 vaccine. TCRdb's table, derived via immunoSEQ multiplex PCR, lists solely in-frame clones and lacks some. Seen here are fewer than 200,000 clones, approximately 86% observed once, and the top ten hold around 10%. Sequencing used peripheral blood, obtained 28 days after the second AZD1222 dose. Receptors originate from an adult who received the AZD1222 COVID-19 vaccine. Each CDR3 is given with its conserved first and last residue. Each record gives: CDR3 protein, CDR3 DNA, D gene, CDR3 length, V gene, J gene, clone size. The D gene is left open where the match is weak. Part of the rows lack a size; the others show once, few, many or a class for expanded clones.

cdr3_aa: CAWSAGGSSGYTF
cdr3_nt: TGTGCCTGGAGTGCCGGGGGCTCGAGTGGCTACACCTTC
d_call: NA
cdr3_length: 13
v_call: TRBV30
j_call: TRBJ1-2
clone_size: NA

cdr3_aa: CASRPPGSGGIARYF
cdr3_nt: TGTGCCAGCAGGCCCCCAGGTAGCGGGGGTATCGCAAGGTACTTC
d_call: TRBD2
cdr3_length: 15
v_call: TRBV2
j_call: TRBJ2-5
clone_size: NA

cdr3_aa: CASSLSGNTIYF
cdr3_nt: TGTGCCAGCAGTCTCTCTGGAAACACCATATATTTT
d_call: NA
cdr3_length: 12
v_call: TRBV12-3/TRBV12-4
j_call: TRBJ1-3
clone_size: NA

cdr3_aa: CASSSDRGSYNEQFF
cdr3_nt: TGTGCCAGCAGCTCAGACAGGGGCTCCTACAATGAGCAGTTCTTC
d_call: TRBD1
cdr3_length: 15
v_call: TRBV5-4
j_call: TRBJ2-1
clone_size: few

cdr3_aa: CASSPRAPAGDLQETQYF
cdr3_nt: TGTGCCAGCTCACCACGTGCTCCAGCGGGGGATCTACAAGAGACCCAGTACTTC
d_call: TRBD2
cdr3_length: 18
v_call: TRBV18
j_call: TRBJ2-5
clone_size: NA

cdr3_aa: CASSPAGNFGYNEQFF
cdr3_nt: TGCGCCAGCAGCCCGGCAGGGAACTTCGGGTACAATGAGCAGTTCTTC
d_call: NA
cdr3_length: 16
v_call: TRBV5-1
j_call: TRBJ2-1
clone_size: NA

cdr3_aa: CANYRGNYGYTF
cdr3_nt: TGTGCCAACTACAGGGGAAACTATGGCTACACCTTC
d_call: TRBD1
cdr3_length: 12
v_call: TRBV10-3
j_call: TRBJ1-2
clone_size: NA

cdr3_aa: CASSPRQGTNYGYTF
cdr3_nt: TGCGCCAGCAGCCCAAGACAGGGGACCAACTATGGCTACACCTTC
d_call: TRBD1
cdr3_length: 15
v_call: TRBV5-1
j_call: TRBJ1-2
clone_size: NA

cdr3_aa: CASSPPPGNTIYF
cdr3_nt: TGTGCCAGCAGCCCCCCCCCTGGAAACACCATATATTTT
d_call: NA
cdr3_length: 13
v_call: TRBV21-1
j_call: TRBJ1-3
clone_size: NA

cdr3_aa: CASSYGQDNTEAFF
cdr3_nt: TGTGCCAGCAGTTACGGGCAGGATAACACTGAAGCTTTCTTT
d_call: NA
cdr3_length: 14
v_call: TRBV6-6
j_call: TRBJ1-1
clone_size: NA